The clone carrying this TCR beta chain was seen ten or more times. Its cognate antigen is unknown. The sample is drawn from a study of neurological immune-mediated disorders. The unsorted libraries were made from 2 million PBMCs kept at -80 C. The method for making cDNA was 5'RACE, and it used 10-nucleotide random UMIs. A single run covered 15-18 subjects with over 170 million TCR-beta sequences. TCRdb reanalysed the 5' RACE reads using MiXCR and keeps one entry per CDR3 protein. The sample lists about 60,000 distinct CDR3 sequences, approximately 3.9% occurring once. Findings and limits, study-wide: None of the CDR3 amino acid sequences in expanded clones turned up in more than one subject, which points to private repertoires in all groups.

This clonotype originated in a man aged 25-45 years with multiple sclerosis. The sequenced sample consisted of PBMCs.

CDR3 region: CASSSGQGNTGELFF. The CDR3 DNA reads as TGTGCCAGCAGTTCTGGACAGGGTAACACCGGGGAGCTGTTTTTT. The chain uses TRBV28 and TRBJ2-2; 8 nucleotides align to TRBD1. The CDR3 consists of 15 residues. The junction had 3 bases not matched to a gene; V was cut back by 4 bases and J by 2 bases. In germline, CDR1 is MDHEN, CDR2 SYDVKM.